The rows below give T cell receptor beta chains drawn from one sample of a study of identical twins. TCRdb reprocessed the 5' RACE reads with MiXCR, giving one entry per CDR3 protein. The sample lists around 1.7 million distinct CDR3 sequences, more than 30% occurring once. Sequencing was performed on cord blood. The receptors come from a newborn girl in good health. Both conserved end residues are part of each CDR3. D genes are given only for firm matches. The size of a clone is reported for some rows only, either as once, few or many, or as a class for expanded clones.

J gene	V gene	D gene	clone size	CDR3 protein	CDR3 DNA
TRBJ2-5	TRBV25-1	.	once	CAVGRQQETQYF	TGTGCCGTCGGGAGACAGCAAGAGACCCAGTACTTC
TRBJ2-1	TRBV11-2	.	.	CASSLGLKTAGDEQFF	TGTGCCAGCAGCTTAGGGTTGAAAACAGCGGGCGATGAGCAGTTCTTC
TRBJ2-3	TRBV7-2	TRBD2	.	CASSPSGVLTDTQYF	TGTGCCAGCAGTCCCAGCGGGGTCCTCACAGATACGCAGTATTTT
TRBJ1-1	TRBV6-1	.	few	CASNDGNTEAFF	TGTGCCAGCAATGATGGGAACACTGAAGCTTTCTTT
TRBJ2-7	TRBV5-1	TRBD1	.	CASSLARDRGRLGYEQYF	TGCGCCAGCAGCTTGGCCCGGGACAGGGGACGGCTGGGCTACGAGCAGTACTTC
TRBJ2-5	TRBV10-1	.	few	CASSVNQGRETQYF	TGCGCCAGCAGTGTTAATCAGGGACGGGAGACCCAGTACTTC
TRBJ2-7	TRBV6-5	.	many	CASSSIGGSYEQYF	TGTGCCAGCTCCTCTATAGGGGGCTCCTACGAGCAGTACTTC
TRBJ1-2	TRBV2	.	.	CASTRLYGYTF	TGTGCCAGCACCAGGCTCTATGGCTACACCTTC
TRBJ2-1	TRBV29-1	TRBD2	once	CSVPLAGGFYNEQFF	TGCAGCGTCCCACTAGCGGGAGGCTTCTACAATGAGCAGTTCTTC
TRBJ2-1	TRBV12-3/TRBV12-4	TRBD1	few	CASRRGQGLRYNEQFF	TGTGCCAGCAGACGGGGACAGGGCCTACGCTACAATGAGCAGTTCTTC
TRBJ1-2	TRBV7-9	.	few	CASSFSQGGYGYTF	TGTGCCAGCAGCTTTTCACAGGGAGGCTATGGCTACACCTTC